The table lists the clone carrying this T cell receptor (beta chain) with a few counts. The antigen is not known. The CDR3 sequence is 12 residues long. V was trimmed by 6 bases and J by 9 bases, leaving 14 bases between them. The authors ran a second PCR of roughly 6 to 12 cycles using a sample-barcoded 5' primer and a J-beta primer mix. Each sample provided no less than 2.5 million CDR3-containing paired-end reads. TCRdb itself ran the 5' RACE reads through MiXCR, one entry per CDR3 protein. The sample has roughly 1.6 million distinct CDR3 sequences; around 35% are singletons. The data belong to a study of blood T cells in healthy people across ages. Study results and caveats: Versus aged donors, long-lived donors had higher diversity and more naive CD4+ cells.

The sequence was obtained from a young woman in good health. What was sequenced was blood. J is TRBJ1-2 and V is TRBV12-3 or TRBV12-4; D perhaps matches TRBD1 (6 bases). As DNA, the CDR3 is TGTGCCAGCAGGGAGAGGGGGGGTAGCTACACCTTC. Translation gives CASRERGGSYTF.